Detailed here is one TCR beta chain. Profiled with immunoSEQ multiplex PCR; TCRdb holds only in-frame clones, not every one. Here the sample spans under 450,000 clones, about 95% being singletons. V was cut by 0 bases and J by 3 bases, with 4 bases left in between. The germline V gene encodes CDR1 SGHRS and CDR2 YFSETQ. There are 12 residues in the CDR3. The sample belongs to a study of shared T cell receptors in the human thymus. Specimen: thymocytes. This chain connects TRBV5-1 to TRBJ2-7; no definite D call. This TCR was sampled from a human donor. The CDR3, as DNA: TGCGCCAGCAGCTTGGGACACTACGAGCAGTACTTC. Translating gives CASSLGHYEQYF. The full variable domain, completed using reference TRBV5-1 and TRBJ2-7, is KAGVTQTPRYLIKTRGQQVTLSCSPISGHRSVSWYQQTPGQGLQFLFEYFSETQRNKGNFPGRFSGRQFSNSRSEMNVSTLELGDSALYLCASSLGHYEQYFGPGTRLTVT.